This TCR beta chain derives from a study of blood T cell repertoires in COVID-19. Background on the study: The United States, Italy and Spain were the sources of the acute and convalescent COVID-19 samples. Sources were T cells, B-cell-depleted T cells, or PBMCs; the material itself was cDNA or gDNA.

As processed by the authors: Nucleated cell number was recorded as an estimate derived from reference gene primer amplification. Data came from immunoSEQ multiplex PCR; TCRdb stores just in-frame clones and leaves some out. The V and J calls and clone size are taken from that table; D and trimming were inferred from the DNA. Seen here are approximately 150,000 clones, around 81% observed once, and the top ten hold about 7.5%. Germline V gene sequence: CDR1 MNHEY, CDR2 SMNVEV (reference sequence). J was trimmed by 1 base and V by 0 bases; bases with no gene match: 12. The CDR3 sequence is 20 residues long.

Input material: peripheral blood. The chain combines TRBV27 with TRBJ2-7; 13 bases align to TRBD2. This clonotype originated in a human donor in a cohort sampled during active COVID-19. The CDR3 DNA reads TGTGCCAGCAGTTTATCCTCACTAGCGGGAGGGGCTGGGTCATCCTACGAGCAGTACTTC. It encodes CASSLSSLAGGAGSSYEQYF.